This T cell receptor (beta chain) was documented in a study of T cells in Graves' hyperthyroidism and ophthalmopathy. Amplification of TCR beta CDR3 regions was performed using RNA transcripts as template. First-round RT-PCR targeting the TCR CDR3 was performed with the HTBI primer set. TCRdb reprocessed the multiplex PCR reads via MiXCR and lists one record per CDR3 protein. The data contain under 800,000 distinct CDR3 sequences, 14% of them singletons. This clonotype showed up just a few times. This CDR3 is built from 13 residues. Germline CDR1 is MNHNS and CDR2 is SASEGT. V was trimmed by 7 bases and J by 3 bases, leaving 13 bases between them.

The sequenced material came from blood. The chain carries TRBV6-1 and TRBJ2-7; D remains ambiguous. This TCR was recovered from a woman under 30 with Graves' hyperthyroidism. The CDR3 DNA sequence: TGTGCCAGCACCCCCGGTCCCTACTACGAGCAGTACTTC. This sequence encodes CASTPGPYYEQYF.